The text below deals with one T cell receptor beta chain. Antigen unknown. This record comes from a study of cytomegalovirus exposure and HLA in healthy donors. Study overall: In a later analysis, it was reported that the approximately 120 validation repertoires had been produced on the same platform as the roughly 700 repertoires belonging to the first cohort.

Clones were read by immunoSEQ multiplex PCR, and TCRdb kept only the in-frame ones, dropping some. In the table there are 130,000 or so clones, roughly nine tenths of which are singletons. The CDR3 covers 16 residues. Germline lookup yields CDR1 SGDLS and CDR2 YYNGEE. Trimming at V came to 3 bases and at J to 5 bases, leaving 9 bases not matched to a gene. Regarding the study as a whole: According to the study, some 160 TCR beta chains were cytomegalovirus-associated.

The TCR was taken from a man younger than 45 in good health and CMV-seronegative. The rearrangement joins TRBV9 to TRBJ2-5, with 11 bases fitting TRBD2. The sample comprised PBMCs. CDR3 amino acids: CASSAQTGLAGETQYF. The CDR3 DNA follows: TGTGCCAGCAGCGCGCAGACAGGACTAGCGGGTGAGACCCAGTACTTC.